What follows is one T cell receptor beta chain and its context. Its target is unknown. The table came from immunoSEQ multiplex PCR; TCRdb's copy has only in-frame clones and leaves some out. The sample shows 120,000 to 150,000 clones, roughly 89% of them seen only once. The sample belongs to a study of T cell responses to AZD1222 COVID-19 vaccine. The wider study: Second-dose schedules of about 4 or about 12 weeks were combined. General observations from the study: The CD4 TCRs associated with vaccination extended across spike and predominated at 160-218 and 743-854. Possibly, clonal diversity was underestimated; donors were largely white British and included more females. Baseline seropositivity characterized only 5 to 7 AZD1222 recipients.

The germline V gene encodes CDR1 PRHDT and CDR2 FYEKMQ (reference sequence). J lost 9 bases, V lost 3 bases, and 7 bases had no gene match. This CDR3 is 13 amino acids long. The source is an adult in good health. Sequenced material: peripheral blood, taken on day 0 of AZD1222 vaccination. The rearrangement links TRBV13 to TRBJ1-1; 7 nucleotides align to TRBD1. In nucleotides, the CDR3 is TGTGCCAGCAGCTTCTCTCGGGACAGCCAAGCTTTCTTT. Protein sequence: CASSFSRDSQAFF.